Shown below are 5 T cell receptor beta chains from a single sample sequenced in a study of glioma-infiltrating T cells. TCR alpha and beta CDR3 regions were amplified from RNA using iRepertoire nested multiplex PCR. One entry per CDR3 protein results from TCRdb running MiXCR on the multiplex PCR reads. The profile shows over 70,000 distinct CDR3 sequences, roughly 23% of them singletons. Sequenced input: glioma tissue, nonneoplastic brain tissue, or PBMCs (not recorded which). Every receptor here comes from a human donor with low-grade glioma or glioblastoma, undergoing nonglioma brain surgery, or in good health (not recorded which).

The table lists this clonotype with many counts. The CDR3 reads CASSVSGTGGTEAFF. CDR3 DNA sequence: TGTGCCAGCTCAGTTTCGGGGACAGGGGGGACTGAAGCTTTCTTT. V is TRBV18 and J is TRBJ1-1, with TRBD1 matching 11 bases. The CDR3 loop spans 15 amino acids. The germline V gene encodes CDR1 KGHSH and CDR2 LQKENI. With V trimmed by 5 bases and J by 5 bases, 7 bases remained unmatched.

In its sample, this clonotype was seen many times. The chain joins TRBV6-1 to TRBJ1-2, with D hard to call. CDR3 size: 16 residues. Germline assignment: CDR1 MNHNS and CDR2 SASEGT. Deletions cut 7 bases from V and 4 bases from J, with 22 bases between. CDR3 bases: TGTGCCAGCACCTCGGCTACCTCAAAAGTCCTCTATGGCTACACCTTC. Translated: CASTSATSKVLYGYTF.

The chain recombines TRBV10-2 with TRBJ1-2; D gene uncertain. With 0 bases removed from V and 4 bases from J, the gap between germline ends came to 6 bases. This CDR3 has 13 amino acids. The germline V gene has CDR1 WSHSY and CDR2 SAAADI. The DNA of the CDR3 is TGCGCCAGCAGTGAGTCGAGAGTCTATGGCTACACCTTC. This gives the protein CASSESRVYGYTF.

This clonotype turned up a few times. J is TRBJ2-7 and V is TRBV12-3 or TRBV12-4, with 7 bases aligning to TRBD1. The CDR3 runs 15 residues. The V and J ends lost 3 bases and 1 base, in that order; junction bases with no gene match: 6. This chain's CDR3 is CASSFRTGGSYEQYF. CDR3 sequence (DNA): TGTGCCAGCAGTTTTCGGACAGGAGGATCCTACGAGCAGTACTTC.

There are many counts of this clonotype. The V gene is TRBV25-1, the J gene TRBJ2-3; D is ambiguous. CDR3 size: 14 residues. CDR1 is MGHDK, CDR2 SYGVNS, per germline. Trimming cost V 0 bases and J 6 bases, with 10 bases left between them. CDR3 region: CASSEYMAADTQYF. The CDR3 region has the DNA TGTGCCAGCAGTGAATATATGGCAGCTGATACGCAGTATTTT.